This T cell receptor (beta chain) was identified in a study of OX40 agonist ivuxolimab in advanced cancers. Study-wide points: Antigen specificity was not determined for the expanded peripheral T cells.

Blood got drawn at baseline, again on cycle 4 day 1, and then on cycle 7 day 1. With regard to this clone: The antigen is undetermined.

Data came from immunoSEQ multiplex PCR; TCRdb stores just in-frame clones and leaves some out. Of under 80,000 clones in the sample, roughly four fifths were seen once. This specimen consisted of CD4+ or CD8+ T cells sorted from blood, obtained in a trial of the OX40 agonist ivuxolimab. The receptor's source is an adult with an advanced solid tumor such as melanoma, head and neck, liver or kidney cancer.

The DNA for the CDR3 is TGTGCCAGCAGTTATCTTGGAGAAAAACTGTTTTTT. It translates to CASSYLGEKLFF. The rearrangement joins TRBV28 to TRBJ1-4; no clear D gene. Germline-derived CDR1 and CDR2 are MDHEN and SYDVKM. This CDR3 is built from 12 residues. V dropped 4 bases and J dropped 8 bases, with 8 bases sitting between them. Variable domain in full (rest from reference TRBV28 and TRBJ1-4): DVKVTQSSRYLVKRTGEKVFLECVQDMDHENMFWYRQDPGLGLRLIYFSYDVKMKEKGDIPEGYSVSREKKERFSLILESASTNQTSMYLCASSYLGEKLFFGSGTQLSVL.